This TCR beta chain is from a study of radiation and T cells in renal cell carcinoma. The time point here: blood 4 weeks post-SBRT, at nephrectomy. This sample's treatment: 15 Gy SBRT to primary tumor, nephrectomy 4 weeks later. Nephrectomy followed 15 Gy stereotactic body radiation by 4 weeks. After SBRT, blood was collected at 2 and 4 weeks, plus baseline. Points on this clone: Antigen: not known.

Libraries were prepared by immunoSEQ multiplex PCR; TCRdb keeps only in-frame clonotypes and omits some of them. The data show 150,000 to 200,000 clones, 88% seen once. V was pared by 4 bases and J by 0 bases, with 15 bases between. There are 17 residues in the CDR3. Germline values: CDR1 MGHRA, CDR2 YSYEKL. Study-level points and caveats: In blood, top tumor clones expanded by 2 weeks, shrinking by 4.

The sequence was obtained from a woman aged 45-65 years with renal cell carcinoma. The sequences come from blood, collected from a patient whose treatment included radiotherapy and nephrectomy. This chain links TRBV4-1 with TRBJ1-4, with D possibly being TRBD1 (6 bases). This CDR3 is CASSPNPGHPTNEKLFF. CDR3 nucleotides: TGCGCCAGCAGCCCGAATCCGGGACATCCAACTAATGAAAAACTGTTTTTT.